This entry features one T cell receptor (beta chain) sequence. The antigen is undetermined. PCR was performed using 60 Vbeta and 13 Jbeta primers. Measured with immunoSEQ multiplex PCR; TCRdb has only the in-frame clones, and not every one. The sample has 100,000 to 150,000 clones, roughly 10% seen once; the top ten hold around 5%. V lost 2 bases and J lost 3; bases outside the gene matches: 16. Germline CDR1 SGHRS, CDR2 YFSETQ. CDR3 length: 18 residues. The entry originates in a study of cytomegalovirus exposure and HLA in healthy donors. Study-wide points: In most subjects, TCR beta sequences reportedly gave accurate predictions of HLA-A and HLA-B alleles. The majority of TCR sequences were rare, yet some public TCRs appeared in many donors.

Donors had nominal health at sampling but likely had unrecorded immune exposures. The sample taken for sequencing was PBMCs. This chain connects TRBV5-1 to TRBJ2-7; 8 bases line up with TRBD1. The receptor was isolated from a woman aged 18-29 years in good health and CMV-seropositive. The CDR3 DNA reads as TGCGCCAGCAGCTTCCCCCGGGACAGGAGATCCACCGTCTACGAGCAGTACTTC. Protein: CASSFPRDRRSTVYEQYF.